The clone carrying this TCR beta chain was recorded at least ten times. Its antigen is still unknown. Amplification targeted the TCR beta CDR3 regions, with RNA transcripts as the source material. Second-round multiplex PCR came after a first-round RT-PCR that employed HTBI primers. TCRdb re-derived calls from the multiplex PCR reads in MiXCR, one entry per CDR3 protein. The repertoire has 400,000 or so distinct CDR3 sequences, 17% of them found once; the top ten carry 2% to 3%. This sample was taken from a study of Graves' ophthalmopathy and Graves' hyperthyroidism. Whole-study context: Peripheral blood was obtained at first diagnosis, ahead of any treatment.

Per the germline V gene, CDR1 is LNHDA and CDR2 is SQIVND (reference sequence). Trimming left V 1 base short and J 6 bases short, with 16 bases between. This CDR3 comprises 15 residues. General study points: In blood appeared most of the expanded thyroid clonotypes whose frequency exceeded 0.001.

Lactation, pregnancy, uncontrolled infections and other autoimmune diseases were all grounds for excluding patients. The receptor was isolated from an adult woman with stable Graves' hyperthyroidism. The sample taken for sequencing was peripheral blood. V gene TRBV19 combines with J gene TRBJ2-7, with a weak D call TRBD2 (6 bases). CDR3 DNA: TGTGCCAGTAGTATAGGGACGGGACTCCTTTCCGAGCAGTACTTC. It is translated as CASSIGTGLLSEQYF.